The 4 T cell receptor beta chains reported below all come from one sample, sequenced in a study of identical twins. Using its own MiXCR run on the 5' RACE reads, TCRdb lists one record per CDR3 protein. The sample records about 150,000 distinct CDR3 sequences, around 3.4% being singletons. Sequenced material: memory T cells sorted from blood. The receptor set was obtained from a man between 18 and 35 years old in good health.

At least ten counts were recorded for this clonotype. The chain employs TRBV27 and TRBJ1-2; 7 bases fit TRBD1. J gave up 13 bases and V 6 bases, and 14 bases lay outside the gene matches. Per germline, CDR1 MNHEY and CDR2 SMNVEV (reference sequence). The CDR3 is 13 amino acids. CDR3 DNA: TGTGCCAGCAGCAACGGGCACCAGACAGGGTCCACCTTC. It codes for CASSNGHQTGSTF.

The sample holds many counts of this clonotype. The chain recombines TRBV18 with TRBJ2-5; 8 bases line up with TRBD2. The germline CDR1 and CDR2 sequences are KGHSH and LQKENI. Trimming removed 6 bases from V and 1 base from J; junction bases left unmatched: 10. The CDR3 extends over 16 amino acids. In DNA, the CDR3 is TGTGCCAGCTCCCCTAATTCAGCGGGAGCCCAAGAGACCCAGTACTTC. Its protein product is CASSPNSAGAQETQYF.

This clonotype was recorded many times. The chain employs TRBV19 and TRBJ2-1, with D unresolved. V was shortened by 9 bases and J by 12 bases, with 12 bases between the two germline ends. Germline CDR1 and CDR2: LNHDA and SQIVND (reference sequence). CDR3 length: 10 amino acids. The CDR3 loop reads CASGQIGQFF. The CDR3 coding sequence is TGTGCCAGCGGGCAGATAGGGCAGTTCTTC. Combining the CDR3 with reference TRBV19 and TRBJ2-1 gives the whole variable domain DGGITQSPKYLFRKEGQNVTLSCEQNLNHDAMYWYRQDPGQGLRLIYYSQIVNDFQKGDIAEGYSVSREKKESFPLTVTSAQKNPTAFYLCASGQIGQFFGPGTRLTVL.

This clonotype has a single count. A clone one base away is much larger, so this may be a read error. No conserved phenylalanine or tryptophan ends this CDR3, so it is likely a read error. The chain carries TRBV2 and TRBJ1-2; no clear D gene. Germline V gene data show CDR1 as SNHLY and CDR2 as FYNNEI. This CDR3 region has 14 residues. Trimming left V 5 bases short and J 0 bases short, with 10 bases between. CDR3 amino acids: CASSKEGPNYGYTY. CDR3 coding DNA: TGTGCCAGCAGTAAAGAGGGTCCTAACTATGGCTACACCTAC.